Listed below are T cell receptor beta chains from one sample, sequenced in a study of T cells after yellow fever vaccination. Each CDR3 protein gets one entry after TCRdb re-called the 5' RACE reads with MiXCR. This repertoire shows some 320,000 distinct CDR3 sequences, roughly 8.7% found once; its top ten account for about a sixth. Source: PBMCs, taken on the day of the first yellow fever vaccination. The receptors originated from a man aged 18 to 30 who received the YFV17D yellow fever vaccine. Each CDR3 is given with its conserved first and last residue. Fields, in order: J gene, V gene, CDR3 protein.

>TRBJ2-3|TRBV20-1
CSARLAGGRDTQYF
>TRBJ1-4|TRBV12-3/TRBV12-4
CASKPQDLGGKLFF
>TRBJ2-1|TRBV19
CASSATSSSYNEQFF
>TRBJ1-1|TRBV5-1
CASSKGHDTEAFF
>TRBJ2-7|TRBV7-2
CASSPQTSIHEQYF
>TRBJ2-3|TRBV5-1
CASSSALAGVDTQYF
>TRBJ2-2|TRBV28
CASGPLGLGELFF
>TRBJ1-6|TRBV12-3/TRBV12-4
CASSLRGYLSPLHF
>TRBJ1-6|TRBV20-1
CSARQARTGSSPLHF
>TRBJ1-5|TRBV7-2
CASSLDHQPQHF